This T cell receptor (beta chain) is from a study of shared clonotypes between healthy human individuals. In the study overall: Per donor, CD8 memory used one plate, CD8 naive used two, CD4 memory used three and CD4 naive used three.

Naive CD8 isolation took CD45RO-negative cells positively selected for CCR7 and excluded terminally differentiated effector memory CD45RA+ cells. The study enrolled healthy HIV-negative adults without recent acute infections or vaccinations as donors. Each sample came from a Caucasian adult donor living in Nashville, Tennessee. Findings of the study overall: The sole specimen, blood, was sampled, and tissue repertoires likely differ.

Here immunoSEQ multiplex PCR was the method, and the copy in TCRdb shows in-frame clones only, minus some. The sample lists about 820,000 clones, approximately 92% seen once, with approximately 25% in the top ten. Concerning this clone: Antigen unknown.

Germline V CDR1 and CDR2: GTSNPN, SVGIG (reference sequence). This CDR3 is 15 amino acids long. V dropped 3 bases and J dropped 4 bases, with 19 bases sitting between them. This clonotype was sampled from a man aged 25-40 years in good health. The sequenced material came from naive CD8+ T cells sorted from blood. The genes are TRBV30 and TRBJ2-7, with D perhaps given as TRBD1 or TRBD2 (5 bases each). The CDR3 protein is CAWRILPGPPYEQYF. CDR3 bases: TGTGCCTGGAGAATTTTACCGGGACCTCCTTACGAGCAGTACTTC. The full variable domain, its missing parts supplied by reference TRBV30 and TRBJ2-7, is SQTIHQWPATLVQPVGSPLSLECTVEGTSNPNLYWYRQAAGRGLQLLFYSVGIGQISSEVPQNLSASRPQDRQFILSSKKLLLSDSGFYLCAWRILPGPPYEQYFGPGTRLTVT.